The 10 T cell receptor beta chains below all came from one sample that was sequenced in a study of T cell responses to AZD1222 COVID-19 vaccine. Some clones are missing from TCRdb's copy, which holds only in-frame ones; the method was immunoSEQ multiplex PCR. The table shows about 140,000 clones, with roughly 88% occurring only once. The material sequenced was peripheral blood, taken on day 0 of AZD1222 vaccination. The receptors here all came from an adult in good health.

The chain has TRBV18 and TRBJ1-6; 10 nucleotides match TRBD1. V shed 6 bases, J shed 9 bases, and the junction held 8 bases outside the gene matches. Germline V gene lookup returns CDR1 KGHSH and CDR2 LQKENI. The CDR3 spans 15 residues. The CDR3 loop is CASSPKTGGISPLHF. In DNA, the CDR3 is TGTGCCAGCTCGCCCAAGACAGGGGGCATTTCACCCCTCCACTTT. Based on the CDR3 plus reference TRBV18 and TRBJ1-6, the full variable domain is NAGVMQNPRHLVRRRGQEARLRCSPMKGHSHVYWYRQLPEEGLKFMVYLQKENIIDESGMPKERFSAEFPKEGPSILRIQQVVRGDSAAYFCASSPKTGGISPLHFGNGTRLTVT.

This chain connects TRBV7-9 to TRBJ1-4; a weak D match, TRBD1 (6 bases). This CDR3 is 17 amino acids long. V was trimmed by 5 bases and J by 5 bases, leaving 21 bases between them. Germline V gene data show CDR1 as SEHNR and CDR2 as FQNEAQ (reference sequence). The CDR3 coding sequence is TGTGCCAGCAGCCCGAGAATTGGGCGGACAGACAATGAAAAACTGTTTTTT. Encoded protein: CASSPRIGRTDNEKLFF.

The chain uses TRBV6-2 or TRBV6-3 and TRBJ2-1; D is ambiguous. V gave up 6 bases and J gave up 9 bases, with 9 bases separating them. The CDR3 spans 11 residues. Germline V gene sequence: CDR1 MNHEY, CDR2 SVGEGT. CDR3 coding DNA: TGTGCCAGCAGCAGATATGGTGAGCAGTTCTTC. It encodes CASSRYGEQFF.

V gene TRBV14 combines with J gene TRBJ1-6; no reliable D call. Germline assignment: CDR1 SGHDN and CDR2 FVKESK. This CDR3 is built from 13 residues. V was cut by 6 bases and J by 5 bases, with 8 bases left in between. The CDR3 spells CASRLVDNSPLHF. In DNA form, the CDR3 reads TGTGCCAGCAGACTGGTAGATAATTCACCCCTCCACTTT.

The chain is built from TRBV28 and TRBJ1-2; D remains unclear. The CDR3 has 11 amino acids. Trimming removed 5 bases at V and 7 bases at J, with 8 bases between. Germline CDR1 MDHEN, CDR2 SYDVKM. CDR3 sequence reads: CASSPPPGYTF. CDR3 nucleotide sequence: TGTGCCAGCAGTCCTCCGCCTGGCTACACCTTC.

The chain joins TRBV3-1 (or the pseudogene TRBV3-2) to TRBJ1-5; D call uncertain. The CDR3 runs 13 residues. V was pared by 0 bases and J by 10 bases, with 10 bases between. Looked up from germline, CDR1 is LGHDT and CDR2 is YNNKEL (reference sequence). CDR3 bases: TGTGCCAGCAGCCAAGATCGTCGGATCCCCCAGCATTTT. Amino acids: CASSQDRRIPQHF.

The CDR3: CASSIDLTSGRASPDTQYF. The CDR3 nucleotides read TGTGCCAGTAGTATAGATCTGACTAGCGGGAGGGCCAGTCCAGATACGCAGTATTTT. The V call is TRBV19, the J call TRBJ2-3; the match to TRBD2 covers 14 bases. Per the germline V gene, CDR1 is LNHDA and CDR2 is SQIVND (reference sequence). Trimming removed 0 bases from V and 4 bases from J; junction bases left unmatched: 9. The CDR3 contains 19 residues.

V usage is TRBV30 and J usage is TRBJ2-2, with D perhaps matching TRBD2 (6 bases). The germline V and J ends were trimmed by 1 base and 5 bases, with 8 bases remaining between them. This CDR3 is built from 13 residues. Germline V gives CDR1 GTSNPN, CDR2 SVGIG (reference sequence). The CDR3 coding sequence is TGTGCCTGGAGTGGCGGGATGACCGGGGAGCTGTTTTTT. Its protein product is CAWSGGMTGELFF.

The chain is built from TRBV29-1 and TRBJ1-1, with 7 bases identical to TRBD1. With 7 bases clipped from V and 2 bases from J, the junction kept 10 bases outside the gene matches. Germline assignment: CDR1 SQVTM and CDR2 ANQGSEA. The CDR3 covers 14 residues. The CDR3 region is CSAGGDSYNTEAFF. The CDR3 DNA reads TGCAGCGCCGGTGGGGACAGTTATAACACTGAAGCTTTCTTT.

About this clone itself: A read error is likely, as this CDR3 ends without the conserved phenylalanine or tryptophan. The DNA is omitted, as the CDR3 cannot be located on it reliably, and the CDR3 follows TCRdb's listing. The V call is TRBV6-6, the J call TRBJ1-1. The CDR3 has 14 amino acids, counting both end residues. The germline V gene has CDR1 MNHNY and CDR2 SVGAGI (reference sequence). The CDR3 loop is CASSLTGTPRMSGE.